Shown below are 9 T cell receptor beta chains from a single sample sequenced in a study of blood T cells in healthy people across ages (dated by TCRdb to 2014 to 2015). Library method: 5' RACE. TCRdb records Illumina HiSeq 2500 as the sequencer. A second PCR of roughly 7 to 11 cycles was performed with a sample-barcoded 5' primer and a J-beta primer mix. Through fastp at Q25 and MiXCR, TCRdb rebuilt clones from the public reads, retaining in-frame beta chains. Entries are consolidated by CDR3 protein sequence, retaining the most common genes and DNA. Present in this sample are roughly 680,000 distinct CDR3 sequences, roughly 21% of which were seen just once. Of the sample, roughly 3.4% is held by the ten largest clones. Sequenced sample: blood. These receptors all stem from a man in his 70s in good health.

Only a few counts were recorded for this clonotype. The genes are TRBV7-9 and TRBJ2-3; no reliable D call. Trimming shortened V by 6 bases and J by 5 bases, and 15 bases separated the two germline ends. The CDR3 totals 14 residues. The germline V gene has CDR1 SEHNR and CDR2 FQNEAQ (reference sequence). The CDR3 loop is CASSVGSLGDTQYF. CDR3 in DNA: TGTGCCAGCAGTGTAGGGTCTCTGGGAGATACGCAGTATTTT.

The V and J genes are TRBV11-2 and TRBJ2-5; D gene uncertain. V lost 0 bases and J lost 2, with 10 bases in between. CDR1 and CDR2 (germline): SGHAT, FQNNGV. This CDR3 region has 15 residues. Here the CDR3 reads CASSLDSTTQETQYF. The CDR3 DNA sequence: TGTGCCAGCAGCTTAGATTCCACTACACAAGAGACCCAGTACTTC.

This clonotype was recorded a few times. The chain joins TRBV27 to TRBJ2-5; 7 nucleotides line up with TRBD2. The CDR3 covers 17 residues. V lost 5 bases and J lost 4; bases outside the gene matches: 16. From germline, CDR1 is MNHEY and CDR2 SMNVEV (reference sequence). CDR3 DNA: TGTGCCAGCAGTCAAGGGCGGGAGTCTGCCCACAGAGAGACCCAGTACTTC. It encodes CASSQGRESAHRETQYF.

The chain links TRBV20-1 to TRBJ2-3; 8 bases match TRBD1. CDR1 and CDR2 from the germline V gene are DFQATT and SNEGSKA (reference sequence). Trimming at V came to 5 bases and at J to 2 bases, leaving 3 bases not matched to a gene. The CDR3 runs 13 residues. The CDR3 DNA sequence: TGCAGTGCTGAGGGACAGGACACAGATACGCAGTATTTT. This codes for CSAEGQDTDTQYF.

In its sample, this clonotype was seen a few times. The chain carries TRBV7-6 and TRBJ2-3, with a tentative D call TRBD2 (5 bases). CDR3 length equals 14 residues. The V and J ends lost 5 bases and 6 bases respectively, with 15 bases between them. Germline CDR1 reads SGHVS; CDR2 reads FNYEAQ. CDR3 sequence: CASSQGGLGDTQYF. The CDR3 DNA reads TGTGCCAGCAGCCAAGGCGGGTTAGGGGATACGCAGTATTTT.

This clonotype has more than one count but fewer than ten. This chain connects TRBV27 to TRBJ1-6, with D uncertain. Germline V gene lookup returns CDR1 MNHEY and CDR2 SMNVEV (reference sequence). CDR3 length: 13 amino acids. V dropped 4 bases and J dropped 4 bases, with 5 bases sitting between them. This chain's CDR3 is CASSSPYNSPLHF. The CDR3 region has the DNA TGTGCCAGCAGTTCGCCGTATAATTCACCCCTCCACTTT.

This rearrangement joins TRBV12-3 or TRBV12-4 to TRBJ1-1; possibly TRBD1 for D (6 bases). V shed 4 bases and J shed 1 base, with 10 bases lying between them. The CDR3 is 14 amino acids. The DNA for the CDR3 is TGTGCCAGCAGTTCCCGGGACACGAACACTGAAGCTTTCTTT. This gives the protein CASSSRDTNTEAFF.

V gene TRBV7-6 combines with J gene TRBJ2-1; TRBD1 might be the D (6 bases). Germline CDR1 and CDR2: SGHVS and FNYEAQ. V lost 1 base and J lost 6, with 10 bases in between. The CDR3 is 14 amino acids. CDR3 sequence (DNA): TGTGCCAGCAGCTTAGTGGGGGCTATCAATGAGCAGTTCTTC. Translation: CASSLVGAINEQFF. Filled out from reference TRBV7-6 and TRBJ2-1, the complete variable domain reads GAGVSQSPRYKVTKRGQDVALRCDPISGHVSLYWYRQALGQGPEFLTYFNYEAQQDKSGLPNDRFSAERPEGSISTLTIQRTEQRDSAMYRCASSLVGAINEQFFGPGTRLTVL.

There are a few counts of this clonotype. The chain joins TRBV12-3 or TRBV12-4 to TRBJ2-1; 9 bases are a match to TRBD2. With V trimmed by 5 bases and J by 4 bases, 6 bases remained unmatched. This CDR3 contains 15 residues. The DNA for the CDR3 is TGTGCCAGCAGTCTTCGGACTAGCGCTTACAATGAGCAGTTCTTC. It yields the protein CASSLRTSAYNEQFF.